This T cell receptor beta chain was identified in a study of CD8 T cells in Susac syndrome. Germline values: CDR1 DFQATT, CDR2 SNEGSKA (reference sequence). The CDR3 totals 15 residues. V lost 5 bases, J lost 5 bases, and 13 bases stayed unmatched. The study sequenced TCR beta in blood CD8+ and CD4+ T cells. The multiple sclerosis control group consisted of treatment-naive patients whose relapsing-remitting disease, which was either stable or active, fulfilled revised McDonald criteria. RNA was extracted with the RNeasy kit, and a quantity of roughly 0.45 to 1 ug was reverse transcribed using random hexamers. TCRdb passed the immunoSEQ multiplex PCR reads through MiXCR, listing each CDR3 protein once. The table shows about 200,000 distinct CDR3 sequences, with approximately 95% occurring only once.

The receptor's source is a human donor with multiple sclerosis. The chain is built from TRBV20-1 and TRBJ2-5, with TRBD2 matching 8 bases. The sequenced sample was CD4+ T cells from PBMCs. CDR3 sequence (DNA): TGCAGTGCTCCACTACCGGGACTAGGTACCGAGACCCAGTACTTC. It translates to CSAPLPGLGTETQYF.